One and the same sample provided the 31 T cell receptor beta chains below, sequenced in a study of shared clonotypes between healthy human individuals. Sequencing was performed with immunoSEQ multiplex PCR; in TCRdb, only in-frame clones are kept and a portion is missing. The data show about 2.2 million clones, over 85% seen once. Naivety among CD8 cells was defined by CD45RO negativity and positive CCR7 selection, thereby excluding terminally differentiated effector memory CD45RA+ cells. Input material: naive CD8+ T cells from PBMCs. All receptors derive from a man aged 18 to 30 in good health. Some clones in this sample may be carry-over from other donors' samples.

The V gene is TRBV4-1, the J gene TRBJ1-2; a possible D gene is TRBD1 (6 bases). CDR1 MGHRA and CDR2 YSYEKL come from the germline V gene. V was cut by 5 bases and J by 2 bases, with 15 bases left in between. This CDR3 has 15 residues. CDR3 in DNA: TGCGCCAGCAGCGTAGTAGAGGGGGGGAACTATGGCTACACCTTC. Translation gives CASSVVEGGNYGYTF.

The chain is built from TRBV5-1 and TRBJ1-5, with TRBD1 identical over 9 bases. Trimming at V came to 2 bases and at J to 5 bases, leaving 8 bases not matched to a gene. The V gene's germline CDR1 is SGHRS and CDR2 YFSETQ. The CDR3 spans 16 residues. The CDR3 loop reads CASSLDGQGRDQPQHF. The CDR3 DNA is TGCGCCAGCAGCTTAGACGGACAGGGGCGAGATCAGCCCCAGCATTTT.

The chain has TRBV9 and TRBJ2-7; D perhaps matches TRBD2 (7 bases). This CDR3 spans 14 amino acids. V gave up 1 base and J gave up 2 bases, with 10 bases separating them. CDR1 is SGDLS, CDR2 YYNGEE, per germline. This CDR3 reads CASSVWGGPYEQYF. DNA of the CDR3: TGTGCCAGCAGCGTATGGGGGGGCCCCTACGAGCAGTACTTC.

This chain connects TRBV2 to TRBJ2-3, with D possibly matching TRBD1 (6 bases). With 7 bases removed from V and 1 base from J, the gap between germline ends came to 12 bases. CDR3 length: 14 amino acids. Germline CDR1 reads SNHLY; CDR2 reads FYNNEI. CDR3 sequence: CASNRAGRTDTQYF. The CDR3 DNA reads as TGTGCCAGCAACAGGGCAGGGCGCACAGATACGCAGTATTTT.

The chain uses TRBV7-7 and TRBJ2-3; 8 bases align to TRBD2. This CDR3 has 17 amino acids. V was pared by 5 bases and J by 3 bases, with 13 bases of the junction left unmatched. Looked up from germline, CDR1 is SSHAT and CDR2 is FNYEAQ (reference sequence). As DNA, the CDR3 is TGTGCCAGCAGCCTGAGCTTGAGCGGGAGAGGTACAGATACGCAGTATTTT. Protein product: CASSLSLSGRGTDTQYF.

This clone came up a few times. The gene calls are TRBV9 and TRBJ1-1; unclear D gene. CDR3 length equals 16 residues. The ends were cut back, 0 bases at V and 4 bases at J, with 16 bases in the middle. The germline CDR1 and CDR2 sequences are SGDLS and YYNGEE. The CDR3 region is CASSVGGVVGGTEAFF. The CDR3 DNA reads as TGTGCCAGCAGCGTAGGTGGGGTAGTTGGCGGCACTGAAGCTTTCTTT. Complete variable domain (other parts from reference TRBV9 and TRBJ1-1): DSGVTQTPKHLITATGQRVTLRCSPRSGDLSVYWYQQSLDQGLQFLIQYYNGEERAKGNILERFSAQQFPDLHSELNLSSLELGDSALYFCASSVGGVVGGTEAFFGQGTRLTVV.

The chain combines TRBV2 with TRBJ1-5; no reliable D call. The CDR3 loop spans 15 amino acids. With 4 bases removed from V and 2 bases from J, the gap between germline ends came to 12 bases. Germline CDR1 is SNHLY and CDR2 is FYNNEI. CDR3 DNA sequence: TGTGCCAGCAGTGGTCTGGGGTTTGGCAATCAGCCCCAGCATTTT. Translation gives CASSGLGFGNQPQHF.

DNA for the CDR3: TGTGCCAGCAGCCCACGACTGGAATACCCCTACGAGCAGTACTTC. It is translated as CASSPRLEYPYEQYF. The rearrangement joins TRBV9 to TRBJ2-7; no clear D. CDR1 SGDLS and CDR2 YYNGEE come from the germline V gene. Trimming stripped 4 bases from V and 2 bases from J, with 16 bases between. CDR3 length: 15 residues. Looking up the rest from reference TRBV9 and TRBJ2-7 gives the full variable domain: DSGVTQTPKHLITATGQRVTLRCSPRSGDLSVYWYQQSLDQGLQFLIQYYNGEERAKGNILERFSAQQFPDLHSELNLSSLELGDSALYFCASSPRLEYPYEQYFGPGTRLTVT.

This chain links TRBV5-8 with TRBJ2-1; D not certain. V lost 3 bases and J 5 bases, leaving 3 bases between the germline ends. This CDR3 is 11 amino acids long. Per germline, CDR1 SGHTS and CDR2 YDEGEE. Here the CDR3 reads CASSSNNEQFF. The CDR3 region has the DNA TGTGCCAGCAGCTCGAACAATGAGCAGTTCTTC.

The chain carries TRBV23-1 and TRBJ2-3, with TRBD2 matching 9 bases. TRBV23-1 is classed as an ORF, of uncertain function. The trim removed 6 bases at V and 1 base at J, leaving 11 bases unmatched. CDR3 length: 17 amino acids. The chain's CDR3 is CASSPISRLAGTDTQYF. Here the CDR3 DNA reads TGCGCCAGCAGCCCAATCTCTCGACTAGCGGGCACAGATACGCAGTATTTT.

The rearrangement joins TRBV7-3 to TRBJ2-1, with 11 positions matching TRBD2. Germline CDR1 SGHTA, CDR2 FQGTGA. J gave up 8 bases and V 4 bases, and 10 bases lay outside the gene matches. This CDR3 is 16 amino acids long. CDR3 bases: TGTGCCAGCAGCTCTATAGCGGGAGGGCCTAGGGATGAGCAGTTCTTC. Its protein is CASSSIAGGPRDEQFF.

The rearrangement links TRBV4-3 to TRBJ1-1, with D maybe TRBD1 (6 bases). Trimming removed 4 bases at V and 2 bases at J, with 17 bases between. Germline loops: CDR1 LGHNA, CDR2 YSLEER. The CDR3 contains 16 residues. CDR3 nucleotides: TGCGCCAGCAGCCTAGGTCCCGGGACATACAACACTGAAGCTTTCTTT. Translation: CASSLGPGTYNTEAFF.

The chain is built from TRBV15 and TRBJ1-2; weak D call: TRBD1 (6 bases). The CDR3 covers 15 residues. Germline CDR1 LNHNV, CDR2 YYDKDF (reference sequence). The V gene lost 3 bases and the J gene lost 3 bases, with 14 bases spanning the gap. The CDR3 region has the DNA TGTGCCACCAGCAGGGGGGCAGGGCCGGACTATGGCTACACCTTC. It yields the protein CATSRGAGPDYGYTF.

V gene TRBV7-8 combines with J gene TRBJ1-3, with 7 bases matching TRBD1. Germline CDR1 is SGHVS and CDR2 is FQNEAQ. CDR3 length equals 15 residues. J gave up 2 bases and V 5 bases, and 6 bases lay outside the gene matches. The chain's CDR3 is CASSPRQGTGNTIYF. The DNA for the CDR3 is TGTGCCAGCAGCCCGCGACAGGGTACTGGAAACACCATATATTTT.

The chain has TRBV9 and TRBJ1-1; TRBD1 agrees at 8 bases. The CDR3 sequence is 17 residues long. Looked up from germline, CDR1 is SGDLS and CDR2 is YYNGEE. The trim removed 4 bases at V and 5 bases at J, leaving 16 bases unmatched. CDR3 amino acids: CASSTQGEVGIHTEAFF. The CDR3 DNA reads TGTGCCAGCAGCACACAGGGGGAAGTGGGGATTCATACTGAAGCTTTCTTT.

The V gene is TRBV4-1, the J gene TRBJ2-2, with a tentative D call TRBD2 (6 bases). The CDR3 loop spans 14 amino acids. Trimming stripped 4 bases from V and 4 bases from J, with 10 bases between. Germline CDR1 reads MGHRA; CDR2 reads YSYEKL. Written as DNA, the CDR3 is TGCGCCAGCAGCCTTGGGACTGCCACCGGGGAGCTGTTTTTT. Encoded protein: CASSLGTATGELFF.

The chain uses TRBV11-2 and TRBJ2-7; D is unresolved. CDR3 length: 12 residues. V lost 5 bases and J lost 7, with 12 bases in between. Germline CDR1 and CDR2: SGHAT and FQNNGV. In DNA form, the CDR3 reads TGTGCCAGCAGCCCCCAAGGCTGGGAGCAGTACTTC. This encodes CASSPQGWEQYF.

Details on this clone: The same CDR3 can be traced to other DNA sequences in this sample. The chain has TRBV11-2 and TRBJ2-3; D gene ambiguous. V was trimmed by 2 bases and J by 6 bases, leaving 9 bases between them. Germline values: CDR1 SGHAT, CDR2 FQNNGV. There are 13 residues in the CDR3. Here the CDR3 reads CASSLSGADTQYF. The CDR3 DNA is TGTGCCAGCAGCTTATCTGGCGCCGATACGCAGTATTTT.

This chain connects TRBV6-5 to TRBJ2-1; D call uncertain. This CDR3 is 13 amino acids long. CDR1 is MNHEY, CDR2 SVGAGI, per germline. The V end lost 5 bases, the J end lost 7 bases, and 12 bases lay between the germline ends. CDR3 in DNA: TGTGCCAGCAGTGCGCTCGGCGGTAATGAGCAGTTCTTC. It codes for CASSALGGNEQFF.

This chain joins TRBV15 and TRBJ2-5; a weak D match, TRBD2 (5 bases). The germline CDR1 and CDR2 sequences are LNHNV and YYDKDF (reference sequence). The CDR3 extends over 14 amino acids. The V and J ends lost 3 bases and 2 bases respectively, with 10 bases between them. CDR3 nucleotide sequence: TGTGCCACCAGCAGTGGACTTCTTCAAGAGACCCAGTACTTC. This translates into CATSSGLLQETQYF.

A single count supports this clone. The chain is built from TRBV2 and TRBJ2-3; 9 nucleotides match TRBD2. Germline lookup yields CDR1 SNHLY and CDR2 FYNNEI. This CDR3 is 17 amino acids long. V trimming: 0 bases; J trimming: 1 base; junction bases outside the gene matches: 5. The CDR3 DNA is TGTGCCAGCAGTGAAGCGCGGGGCGGGAGGGGCACAGATACGCAGTATTTT. Its translation is CASSEARGGRGTDTQYF.

This clone was counted once. The V gene is TRBV29-1, the J gene TRBJ2-3; D might be TRBD2 (5 bases). The CDR3 is 13 amino acids. Germline V CDR1 and CDR2: SQVTM, ANQGSEA. V shed 5 bases and J shed 4 bases, with 13 bases lying between them. CDR3: CSVLVTTSDTQYF. CDR3 sequence (DNA): TGCAGCGTTCTTGTGACTACCTCAGATACGCAGTATTTT.

The V gene is TRBV12-5, the J gene TRBJ2-1; 10 nucleotides agree with TRBD1. With 5 bases clipped from V and 4 bases from J, the junction kept 5 bases outside the gene matches. Germline V CDR1 and CDR2: LGHNT, FRNRAP. The CDR3 covers 15 residues. The CDR3 is CASGVGTGEYNEQFF. The CDR3 DNA follows: TGTGCTAGTGGTGTCGGGACAGGGGAATACAATGAGCAGTTCTTC.

The chain couples TRBV27 to TRBJ1-1, with TRBD1 as a possible D gene (5 bases). The V end lost 2 bases, the J end lost 4 bases, and 29 bases lay between the germline ends. The germline gives CDR1 MNHEY, CDR2 SMNVEV (reference sequence). The CDR3 covers 20 residues. CDR3 in DNA: TGTGCCAGCAGTTTAGGGGCGCCGGTCGACGGACATGGAAGGACCACTGAAGCTTTCTTT. As protein: CASSLGAPVDGHGRTTEAFF.

Remarks on this clone: Different DNA sequences within this sample yield the same CDR3. The chain links TRBV27 to TRBJ2-1; 7 bases map to TRBD1. The V segment lost 5 bases and the J segment 9 bases; nucleotides outside the gene matches: 4. The CDR3 is 12 amino acids. From germline, CDR1 is MNHEY and CDR2 SMNVEV (reference sequence). This CDR3 is CASSPTGVEQFF. The DNA of the CDR3 is TGTGCCAGCAGTCCAACAGGGGTTGAGCAGTTCTTC.

The chain uses TRBV5-1 and TRBJ1-1; D might be TRBD1 (5 bases). Germline assignment: CDR1 SGHRS and CDR2 YFSETQ. With 0 bases removed from V and 7 bases from J, the gap between germline ends came to 19 bases. This CDR3 is 16 amino acids long. DNA for the CDR3: TGCGCCAGCAGCTTGGCCTCTAGCAGCCGAGGGGATGAAGCTTTCTTT. Amino acids: CASSLASSSRGDEAFF.

This clone showed up just once. The chain combines TRBV7-9 with TRBJ1-5; maybe TRBD1 (5 bases). This CDR3 is 13 amino acids long. Germline lookup yields CDR1 SEHNR and CDR2 FQNEAQ (reference sequence). The V end lost 6 bases, the J end lost 6 bases, and 12 bases lay between the germline ends. Here the CDR3 reads CASRGEGTQPQHF. The CDR3 DNA is TGTGCCAGCAGGGGGGAGGGAACTCAGCCCCAGCATTTT.

This chain uses TRBV7-9 with TRBJ2-7; a weak D match, TRBD1 (5 bases). The V gene's germline CDR1 is SEHNR and CDR2 FQNEAQ (reference sequence). Trimming removed 5 bases at V and 3 bases at J, with 20 bases between. The CDR3 spans 16 residues. The CDR3 protein is CASSPGAPGWVYEQYF. The CDR3 region has the DNA TGTGCCAGCAGCCCTGGGGCACCCGGGTGGGTCTACGAGCAGTACTTC. The whole variable domain, filled in from reference TRBV7-9 and TRBJ2-7, reads DTGVSQNPRHKITKRGQNVTFRCDPISEHNRLYWYRQTLGQGPEFLTYFQNEAQLEKSRLLSDRFSAERPKGSFSTLEIQRTEQGDSAMYLCASSPGAPGWVYEQYFGPGTRLTVT.

This chain links TRBV11-1 with TRBJ2-5; 7 nucleotides agree with TRBD2. Trimming cost V 5 bases and J 5 bases; bases outside gene matches: 8. This CDR3 is built from 14 residues. The germline V gene encodes CDR1 SGHAT and CDR2 FQDESV (reference sequence). CDR3 region: CASSPRRGDETQYF. For the CDR3, the DNA is TGTGCCAGCAGCCCCCGTCGGGGGGATGAGACCCAGTACTTC. The whole variable domain, filled in from reference TRBV11-1 and TRBJ2-5, reads EAEVAQSPRYKITEKSQAVAFWCDPISGHATLYWYRQILGQGPELLVQFQDESVVDDSQLPKDRFSAERLKGVDSTLKIQPAELGDSAMYLCASSPRRGDETQYFGPGTRLLVL.

As for this clone: At the DNA level, this CDR3 is encoded by other sequences in the same sample as well. The CDR3 is CASSIQGDEQYF. In DNA form, the CDR3 reads TGTGCCAGTAGTATCCAGGGAGACGAGCAGTACTTC. The chain joins TRBV19 to TRBJ2-7; D may match TRBD1 or TRBD2 (5 bases each). This CDR3 has 12 amino acids. The germline gives CDR1 LNHDA, CDR2 SQIVND (reference sequence). V lost 3 bases and J 5 bases, leaving 8 bases between the germline ends. Together with reference TRBV19 and TRBJ2-7, the CDR3 gives the full variable domain: DGGITQSPKYLFRKEGQNVTLSCEQNLNHDAMYWYRQDPGQGLRLIYYSQIVNDFQKGDIAEGYSVSREKKESFPLTVTSAQKNPTAFYLCASSIQGDEQYFGPGTRLTVT.

The chain joins TRBV7-9 to TRBJ1-3; no clear D gene. The CDR3 contains 15 residues. Trimming took off 1 base at V and 4 bases at J, with 11 bases between the two ends. Germline V CDR1 and CDR2: SEHNR, FQNEAQ (reference sequence). The CDR3 DNA is TGTGCCAGCAGCTTAGGGTCTCTCCGCGGAAACACCATATATTTT. Translated, it gives CASSLGSLRGNTIYF.